Shown below are 25 T cell receptor beta chains from a single sample sequenced in a study of OX40 agonist ivuxolimab in advanced cancers. This table comes from immunoSEQ multiplex PCR, and its TCRdb copy is limited to in-frame clones, with some not included. Of around 98,000 clones in the sample, approximately 90% were seen once. Sequencing used CD4+ or CD8+ T cells sorted from blood, obtained in a trial of the OX40 agonist ivuxolimab. These receptors all come from an adult with an advanced solid tumor such as melanoma, head and neck, liver or kidney cancer.

CDR3 nucleotide sequence: TGTGCCAGCAGCCAAGACAGGGATAACTATGGCTACACCTTC. Translated, it gives CASSQDRDNYGYTF. This chain uses TRBV14 with TRBJ1-2; a weak D match, TRBD1 (5 bases). V was trimmed by 0 bases and J by 1 base, leaving 6 bases between them. The germline V gene has CDR1 SGHDN and CDR2 FVKESK. There are 14 residues in the CDR3.

The chain uses TRBV5-1 and TRBJ1-1, with D unclear. V was cut by 0 bases and J by 1 base, with 4 bases left in between. Germline CDR1 SGHRS, CDR2 YFSETQ. The CDR3 is made up of 13 amino acids. CDR3 nucleotides: TGCGCCAGCAGCTTGGCGGGGAACACTGAAGCTTTCTTT. Translated: CASSLAGNTEAFF.

The J gene is TRBJ1-2, the V gene TRBV5-1, with D maybe TRBD1 (6 bases). The germline V gene encodes CDR1 SGHRS and CDR2 YFSETQ. Deletions cut 0 bases from V and 6 bases from J, with 18 bases between. This CDR3 is built from 16 residues. The CDR3 protein is CASSLGTQGSIDGYTF. The CDR3 DNA is TGCGCCAGCAGCTTGGGGACCCAGGGGAGTATCGATGGCTACACCTTC.

This clone came up once. The chain uses TRBV4-3 and TRBJ1-4; D is uncertain. This CDR3 has 13 amino acids. Trimming pared 3 bases from V and 8 bases from J, leaving 10 bases between. In germline, CDR1 is LGHNA, CDR2 YSLEER. In nucleotides, the CDR3 is TGCGCCAGCAGCCAGGCCCACATGGAAAAACTGTTTTTT. This sequence encodes CASSQAHMEKLFF.

To note about this clone: The sample has other DNA sequences that encode this CDR3 too. The chain recombines TRBV7-6 with TRBJ1-2; 9 bases fit TRBD1. This CDR3 is built from 13 residues. Germline CDR1 and CDR2: SGHVS and FNYEAQ. After removal of 4 bases from V and 8 bases from J, the junction contained 5 bases not matched to a gene. CDR3 DNA sequence: TGTGCCAGCAGCTCGACAGGGGGTCGGGGCTACACCTTC. Encoded protein: CASSSTGGRGYTF.

J is TRBJ2-5 and V is TRBV4-3; 7 positions match TRBD1. The CDR3 has 14 residues. J was trimmed by 5 bases and V by 2 bases; bases with no gene match: 5. The germline V gene has CDR1 LGHNA and CDR2 YSLEER. CDR3 nucleotides: TGCGCCAGCAGCCAACCCGGGACAGAGGAGACCCAGTACTTC. Its translation is CASSQPGTEETQYF.

This chain uses TRBV5-8 with TRBJ2-1; tentatively, D is TRBD2 (6 bases). Looked up from germline, CDR1 is SGHTS and CDR2 is YDEGEE. The CDR3 consists of 18 residues. V shed 4 bases and J shed 2 bases, with 22 bases lying between them. CDR3 sequence (DNA): TGTGCCAGCAGCCCCATGCGGGGCGATATCCCAACCTACAATGAGCAGTTCTTC. This encodes CASSPMRGDIPTYNEQFF.

The CDR3 here is CASSLTSGTGGAEQFF. CDR3 DNA: TGTGCCAGCAGCTTAACCTCCGGGACAGGGGGCGCTGAGCAGTTCTTC. The rearrangement uses TRBV7-3 and TRBJ2-1, with 12 bases that match TRBD1. The germline gives CDR1 SGHTA, CDR2 FQGTGA. The CDR3 loop spans 16 amino acids. V trimming: 0 bases; J trimming: 9 bases; junction bases outside the gene matches: 6.

This rearrangement joins TRBV7-2 to TRBJ1-4, with D hard to call. Germline V lookup: CDR1 SGHTA, CDR2 FQGNSA. V lost 1 base and J lost 8, with 8 bases in between. CDR3 length: 13 amino acids. CDR3 bases: TGTGCCAGCAGCTTAGAGGCGGAAGAAAAACTGTTTTTT. Amino acids: CASSLEAEEKLFF.

The chain joins TRBV28 to TRBJ1-1; D perhaps matches TRBD1 (5 bases). The CDR3 sequence is 16 residues long. The germline V and J ends were trimmed by 2 bases and 3 bases, with 16 bases remaining between them. Per the germline V gene, CDR1 is MDHEN and CDR2 is SYDVKM. As DNA, the CDR3 is TGTGCCAGCAGTTTAGGGGGTGGAGGATCAGACACTGAAGCTTTCTTT. It is translated as CASSLGGGGSDTEAFF.

V gene TRBV15 combines with J gene TRBJ1-2, with 9 bases aligning to TRBD1. CDR1 and CDR2 from the germline V gene are LNHNV and YYDKDF (reference sequence). The CDR3 has 14 residues. V trimming: 0 bases; J trimming: 9 bases; junction bases outside the gene matches: 5. CDR3 residues: CATSRDYTGGRYTF. The CDR3 DNA is TGTGCCACCAGCAGAGATTACACAGGGGGCCGCTACACCTTC.

There are a few counts of this clone. This chain uses TRBV29-1 with TRBJ2-3; D may be TRBD2 (6 bases). Germline loops: CDR1 SQVTM, CDR2 ANQGSEA. The CDR3 length is 15 residues. V shed 1 base and J shed 1 base, with 12 bases lying between them. In nucleotides, the CDR3 is TGCAGCGTTGAAGGCGTGGGACTGGGCACAGATACGCAGTATTTT. Encoded protein: CSVEGVGLGTDTQYF.

The chain links TRBV5-4 to TRBJ1-2; 8 nucleotides align to TRBD1. The germline V gene encodes CDR1 SGHNT and CDR2 YYREEE (reference sequence). With V trimmed by 4 bases and J by 5 bases, 10 bases remained unmatched. This CDR3 contains 15 residues. CDR3 sequence reads: CASSIKTGESYGYTF. The DNA for the CDR3 is TGTGCCAGCAGCATAAAGACAGGGGAGAGTTATGGCTACACCTTC.

V usage is TRBV21-1 and J usage is TRBJ2-2; TRBD2 was called by the table and not checked on the DNA. TRBV21-1 is tagged as a pseudogene. The CDR3 covers 14 residues. The CDR3 DNA is TGTGCCAGCGAAACCCTGGCGGTAGACGGGGAGCTGTTTTTT. Its protein product is CASETLAVDGELFF.

The chain joins TRBV6-5 to TRBJ2-5, with 9 positions matching TRBD1. In germline, CDR1 is MNHEY, CDR2 SVGAGI. The CDR3 totals 14 residues. Trimming at V came to 6 bases and at J to 4 bases, leaving 6 bases not matched to a gene. CDR3 sequence (DNA): TGTGCCAGCAGGGGAACAGGGGGCGGAGAGACCCAGTACTTC. It translates to CASRGTGGGETQYF.

This chain uses TRBV5-1 with TRBJ1-2; D unresolved. Per the germline V gene, CDR1 is SGHRS and CDR2 is YFSETQ. CDR3 length equals 15 residues. Trimming pared 0 bases from V and 3 bases from J, leaving 12 bases between. The CDR3 sequence: CASSLGRGQDYGYTF. The CDR3 bases are TGCGCCAGCAGCTTGGGGAGAGGGCAGGACTATGGCTACACCTTC.

The chain combines TRBV18 with TRBJ2-2; D may match TRBD1 or TRBD2 (7 bases each). V was shortened by 0 bases and J by 3 bases, with 11 bases between the two germline ends. CDR1 and CDR2 (germline): KGHSH, LQKENI. The CDR3 covers 16 residues. DNA of the CDR3: TGTGCCAGCTCACCACCGGGAGGGGGCGACACCGGGGAGCTGTTTTTT. Protein sequence: CASSPPGGGDTGELFF.

Regarding this clone: One end of the junction does not line up with germline, which may come from a read error. The V and J genes are TRBV7-9 and TRBJ1-2; TRBD1 agrees at 7 bases. The germline gives CDR1 SEHNR, CDR2 FQNEAQ (reference sequence). The CDR3 contains 11 residues. The CDR3 DNA reads TGTGCCAGCAGCTTCGAGACAGGGACAATTTTC. Protein sequence: CASSFETGTIF.

The chain employs TRBV28 and TRBJ2-1, with 10 bases fitting TRBD2. Per germline, CDR1 MDHEN and CDR2 SYDVKM. The V segment lost 7 bases and the J segment 7 bases; nucleotides outside the gene matches: 10. CDR3 length: 15 amino acids. The DNA for the CDR3 is TGTGCCAGCACCTTGAGCGGGGGGGCCCCAAATGAGCAGTTCTTC. This codes for CASTLSGGAPNEQFF.

The V gene is TRBV9, the J gene TRBJ1-5, with D hard to call. Trimming left V 0 bases short and J 4 bases short, with 14 bases between. Germline CDR1 SGDLS, CDR2 YYNGEE. CDR3 length equals 16 residues. CDR3 amino acids: CASSVGSGGSNQPQHF. The CDR3 bases are TGTGCCAGCAGCGTAGGATCGGGAGGGTCGAATCAGCCCCAGCATTTT.

V gene TRBV5-1 combines with J gene TRBJ2-1, with D perhaps TRBD2 (5 bases). V gave up 0 bases and J gave up 8 bases, with 9 bases separating them. Looked up from germline, CDR1 is SGHRS and CDR2 is YFSETQ. The CDR3 is 13 residues long. The CDR3 region has the DNA TGCGCCAGCAGCTTGGCCCAGGAGGATGAGCAGTTCTTC. It specifies CASSLAQEDEQFF.

This clone has only a few counts. V usage is TRBV2 and J usage is TRBJ1-2, with TRBD1 identical over 10 bases. From germline, CDR1 is SNHLY and CDR2 FYNNEI. The CDR3 is made up of 13 amino acids. The trim removed 7 bases at V and 3 bases at J, leaving 2 bases unmatched. CDR3 residues: CASTGTGDYGYTF. In DNA, the CDR3 is TGTGCCAGCACCGGGACAGGGGACTATGGCTACACCTTC. Looking up the rest from reference TRBV2 and TRBJ1-2 gives the full variable domain: EPEVTQTPSHQVTQMGQEVILRCVPISNHLYFYWYRQILGQKVEFLVSFYNNEISEKSEIFDDQFSVERPDGSNFTLKIRSTKLEDSAMYFCASTGTGDYGYTFGSGTRLTVV.

The gene calls are TRBV6-1 and TRBJ2-7, with D possibly TRBD1 on 5 matching bases. Trimming removed 3 bases at V and 3 bases at J, with 9 bases between. The CDR3 is 13 amino acids. The germline V gene has CDR1 MNHNS and CDR2 SASEGT. The CDR3 loop reads CASSDWTHYEQYF. CDR3 nucleotide sequence: TGTGCCAGCAGTGACTGGACACACTACGAGCAGTACTTC.

Turning to this clone: In this CDR3 the conserved last residue, phenylalanine or tryptophan, is missing, so a read error is likely. The J gene is TRBJ1-6, the V gene TRBV5-4, with 8 positions matching TRBD1. Trimming removed 3 bases from V and 8 bases from J; junction bases left unmatched: 4. Germline-derived CDR1 and CDR2 are SGHNT and YYREEE (reference sequence). There are 14 residues in the CDR3. Here the CDR3 DNA reads TGTGCCAGCAGCTCACAGGGGGATTATTCACCCCTCCACCTT. Translating gives CASSSQGDYSPLHL.

This clone appeared once. The rearrangement uses TRBV19 and TRBJ1-2, with D unclear. Trimming took off 3 bases at V and 0 bases at J, with 8 bases between the two ends. From germline, CDR1 is LNHDA and CDR2 SQIVND (reference sequence). This CDR3 contains 14 residues. CDR3 in amino acids: CASSMRVPNYGYTF. The CDR3 DNA reads TGTGCCAGTAGTATGAGAGTCCCTAACTATGGCTACACCTTC.